Sequencing of this TCR beta chain was carried out in a study of blood T cell repertoires in COVID-19. Overall study: COVID-19 samples from acute and convalescent phases originated in the United States, Italy and Spain.

Per the original data handling: Quantification of nucleated cells was approximated via reference gene primer amplification. TCRdb's table, derived via immunoSEQ multiplex PCR, lists solely in-frame clones and lacks some. V and J calls and clone size are as listed in that table; D and trimming were resolved from the DNA. The sample holds about 64,000 clones, 75% to 95% seen once. The length of the CDR3 is 17 residues. The V and J ends lost 3 bases and 0 bases respectively, with 16 bases between them. Germline V CDR1 and CDR2: SGHKS, YYEKEE (reference sequence). This clonotype was sampled from a woman aged 80 or older with active COVID-19. This chain joins TRBV5-5 and TRBJ2-4, with TRBD2 as a possible D gene (6 bases). The source material was peripheral blood. Here the CDR3 DNA reads TGTGCCAGCAGCTCTCCCCCGGGGGATCTAGCCAAAAACATTCAGTACTTC. Translating it yields CASSSPPGDLAKNIQYF. Full variable domain (remainder filled in from reference TRBV5-5 and TRBJ2-4): DAGVTQSPTHLIKTRGQQVTLRCSPISGHKSVSWYQQVLGQGPQFIFQYYEKEERGRGNFPDRFSARQFPNYSSELNVNALLLGDSALYLCASSSPPGDLAKNIQYFGAGTRLSVL.